This record looks at one T cell receptor (beta chain) sequence and its context. Its target is unknown. These data originate in a study of Tregs in tolerant kidney transplant recipients. Study-wide results and caveats: The most relevant donor-specific Treg TCRbeta repertoire apparently came from expansion with activated donor B cells. Tolerant patients' donor-specific Tregs expanded beyond overall Tregs, suggesting antigen-driven growth.

TCRdb keeps only in-frame clones here, not all; method: immunoSEQ multiplex PCR. This sample has tens of thousands of clones, with approximately 93% found just once. Germline V CDR1 and CDR2: LNHNV, YYDKDF (reference sequence). CDR3 length: 15 residues. V lost 5 bases and J lost 5; bases outside the gene matches: 11. Mixed chimerism was transient after nonmyeloablative marrow transplants from related graft donors. CD4+CD25+CD127- Tregs, CD4+CD25- non-Tregs, CD4 and CD8 cells were sorted. The rearrangement joins TRBV15 to TRBJ2-5, with 7 nucleotides matching TRBD2. The source material was CD4+ T cells from blood (PBMCs), sampled 12 months after the transplant. This sequence originates from a human patient who received a combined kidney and bone marrow transplant. A subset of T cells may come from the graft donor. CDR3: CATSDSGQGRETQYF. The CDR3 coding sequence is TGTGCCACCAGCGATAGCGGGCAAGGCCGGGAGACCCAGTACTTC.